This T cell receptor beta chain originates from a study of cytomegalovirus exposure and HLA in healthy donors. The PCR employed 60 Vbeta primers together with 13 Jbeta primers. Assay used: immunoSEQ multiplex PCR; TCRdb lists only in-frame clones, some missing. Among around 230,000 clones listed, about 80% were seen once. CDR3 length equals 15 residues. CDR1 is SGHRS, CDR2 YFSETQ, per germline. V was cut by 4 bases and J by 3 bases, with 16 bases left in between. The chain recombines TRBV5-1 with TRBJ1-1; D might be TRBD1 (5 bases). The sequence derives from a middle-aged man in good health and CMV-seropositive. Sequenced material: PBMCs. The CDR3 loop is CASSPGEGGYTEAFF. The CDR3 DNA reads TGCGCCAGCAGCCCGGGGGAGGGAGGGTACACTGAAGCTTTCTTT. Looking up the rest from reference TRBV5-1 and TRBJ1-1 gives the full variable domain: KAGVTQTPRYLIKTRGQQVTLSCSPISGHRSVSWYQQTPGQGLQFLFEYFSETQRNKGNFPGRFSGRQFSNSRSEMNVSTLELGDSALYLCASSPGEGGYTEAFFGQGTRLTVV.